Each of the 17 T cell receptor beta chains below was sequenced from the same sample in a study of cytomegalovirus exposure and HLA in healthy donors. A multiplex PCR was run with 60 Vbeta primers and 13 Jbeta primers. Repertoires were generated with immunoSEQ multiplex PCR, while TCRdb's copy carries only in-frame clones and drops some. The table lists around 140,000 clones, approximately 84% of them singletons. Specimen: PBMCs. These receptors were taken from a woman aged 55-70 years in good health and CMV-seropositive.

V usage is TRBV4-3 and J usage is TRBJ2-5; no firm D call. There are 14 residues in the CDR3. The germline V gene has CDR1 LGHNA and CDR2 YSLEER. With 4 bases removed from V and 5 bases from J, the gap between germline ends came to 14 bases. The CDR3 nucleotides are TGCGCCAGCAGCCCCTCGTCTAGGTACGAGACCCAGTACTTC. Translating it yields CASSPSSRYETQYF.

The genes are TRBV20-1 and TRBJ2-7; no clear D. Trimming removed 5 bases at V and 4 bases at J, with 9 bases between. Germline assignment: CDR1 DFQATT and CDR2 SNEGSKA (reference sequence). This CDR3 is built from 11 residues. CDR3 coding DNA: TGCAGTGCTGAGATAATTTACGAGCAGTACTTC. This encodes CSAEIIYEQYF.

The genes are TRBV9 and TRBJ2-2, with TRBD2 identical over 7 bases. The CDR3 covers 15 residues. The J segment lost 6 bases and the V segment lost 0 bases, leaving 5 bases of the junction unmatched. Germline loops: CDR1 SGDLS, CDR2 YYNGEE. The CDR3: CASSVEGGRAGELFF. The CDR3 bases are TGTGCCAGCAGCGTAGAAGGTGGGAGGGCCGGGGAGCTGTTTTTT.

The chain recombines TRBV19 with TRBJ2-7; TRBD1 matches 7 bases. Looked up from germline, CDR1 is LNHDA and CDR2 is SQIVND (reference sequence). V was clipped by 5 bases and J by 0 bases; unmatched bases: 10. This CDR3 is 16 amino acids long. The CDR3 loop reads CASSANRGFSSYEQYF. In nucleotides, the CDR3 is TGTGCCAGTAGTGCCAACAGGGGCTTTAGCTCCTACGAGCAGTACTTC.

This clone was seen only a few times. The chain uses TRBV6-1 and TRBJ1-4, with a weak D call TRBD1 (6 bases). V was shortened by 0 bases and J by 5 bases, with 22 bases between the two germline ends. CDR3 size: 19 residues. CDR1 and CDR2 (germline): MNHNS, SASEGT. CDR3 sequence reads: CASSEAPGHPYPHNEKLFF. The CDR3 region has the DNA TGTGCCAGCAGTGAAGCCCCGGGACACCCTTATCCCCACAATGAAAAACTGTTTTTT.

The V and J genes are TRBV11-3 and TRBJ1-1; weak D call: TRBD1 (5 bases). Looked up from germline, CDR1 is SGHNT and CDR2 is YENEEA. The length of the CDR3 is 15 residues. Between the trimmed V and J ends, which lost 5 bases and 5 bases, there was a span of 18 bases. CDR3 DNA sequence: TGTGCCAGCAGCCCCCGGGGGTGGAGCGAAACTGAAGCTTTCTTT. It yields the protein CASSPRGWSETEAFF.

J is TRBJ1-1 and V is TRBV6-4; D possibly corresponds to TRBD1 (6 bases). The ends were cut back, 5 bases at V and 5 bases at J, with 27 bases in the middle. This CDR3 region has 18 residues. The germline CDR1 and CDR2 sequences are MRHNA and SNTAGT. CDR3 sequence (DNA): TGTGCCAGCAGTCAAGGGGCTTTTGCTTTGGGGGCGAGGACTGAAGCTTTCTTT. It translates to CASSQGAFALGARTEAFF.

In the case of this clone: The CDR3 does not close with the conserved phenylalanine or tryptophan, likely indicating a read error. The chain links TRBV5-1 to TRBJ2-7, with a possible D match to TRBD1 (5 bases). Germline V gives CDR1 SGHRS, CDR2 YFSETQ. Trimming left V 5 bases short and J 0 bases short, with 12 bases between. The CDR3 covers 14 residues. CDR3 region: CASRKGPSSYEQYL. The CDR3 DNA is TGCGCCAGCAGGAAGGGGCCCTCCTCCTACGAGCAGTACCTC.

The CDR3 region has the DNA TGTGCCAGTAGTACCACTAGCATAGGACCCACAGATACGCAGTATTTT. Its protein product is CASSTTSIGPTDTQYF. This chain uses TRBV19 with TRBJ2-3; weak D call: TRBD2 (6 bases). The CDR3 is 16 amino acids. Trimming left V 4 bases short and J 2 bases short, with 16 bases between. Germline values: CDR1 LNHDA, CDR2 SQIVND (reference sequence).

The CDR3 reads CASSLKRLGQATYEQYF. CDR3 nucleotide sequence: TGTGCCAGCAGCTTAAAGAGGCTGGGACAGGCCACCTACGAGCAGTACTTC. The chain links TRBV5-5 to TRBJ2-7; 8 nucleotides align to TRBD1. The J segment lost 2 bases and the V segment lost 2 bases, leaving 12 bases of the junction unmatched. This CDR3 has 17 residues. The germline gives CDR1 SGHKS, CDR2 YYEKEE (reference sequence).

The chain carries TRBV9 and TRBJ2-1; D is possibly TRBD2 (5 bases). Trimming removed 6 bases from V and 6 bases from J, with 19 bases in between. Germline V gene data show CDR1 as SGDLS and CDR2 as YYNGEE. This CDR3 is 15 amino acids long. The CDR3 loop reads CASNINGLPANEQFF. For the CDR3, the DNA is TGTGCCAGCAATATAAACGGACTCCCCGCCAATGAGCAGTTCTTC.

This chain uses TRBV28 with TRBJ1-5, with TRBD1 matching over 7 bases. The germline gives CDR1 MDHEN, CDR2 SYDVKM. The CDR3 covers 14 residues. V was clipped by 3 bases and J by 6 bases; unmatched bases: 5. In DNA form, the CDR3 reads TGTGCCAGCAGTTTTGACAGGGAAACTCAGCCCCAGCATTTT. This codes for CASSFDRETQPQHF.

This clone was detected a few times. V is TRBV5-1 and J is TRBJ2-1; 9 bases are shared with TRBD2. The germline gives CDR1 SGHRS, CDR2 YFSETQ. The CDR3 length is 15 residues. J gave up 1 base and V 3 bases, and 2 bases lay outside the gene matches. CDR3 protein: CASSSTSGSYNEQFF. The CDR3 DNA follows: TGCGCCAGCAGCTCCACTAGCGGGTCCTACAATGAGCAGTTCTTC. The whole variable domain, remainder taken from reference TRBV5-1 and TRBJ2-1, is KAGVTQTPRYLIKTRGQQVTLSCSPISGHRSVSWYQQTPGQGLQFLFEYFSETQRNKGNFPGRFSGRQFSNSRSEMNVSTLELGDSALYLCASSSTSGSYNEQFFGPGTRLTVL.

The CDR3 nucleotides read TGTGCCAGCAGTAAGACAGGGAGAGGGGGGAATGAAAAACTGTTTTTT. Its protein is CASSKTGRGGNEKLFF. The rearrangement uses TRBV7-2 and TRBJ1-4; 7 bases match TRBD1. CDR1 is SGHTA and CDR2 is FQGNSA in the germline V gene. This CDR3 is 16 amino acids long. V lost 6 bases, J lost 5 bases, and 12 bases stayed unmatched.

The chain combines TRBV30 with TRBJ2-3, with 7 bases aligning to TRBD2. This CDR3 region has 15 residues. V was pared by 2 bases and J by 2 bases, with 7 bases of the junction left unmatched. CDR1 and CDR2 (germline): GTSNPN, SVGIG (reference sequence). The CDR3 protein is CAWSPSGLYTDTQYF. As DNA, the CDR3 is TGTGCCTGGAGTCCTAGCGGCCTGTACACAGATACGCAGTATTTT.

The V gene is TRBV18, the J gene TRBJ2-5; the match to TRBD1 covers 8 bases. Per germline, CDR1 KGHSH and CDR2 LQKENI. V lost 3 bases, J lost 1 base, and 4 bases stayed unmatched. The CDR3 runs 15 residues. CDR3: CASSPIQGVQETQYF. CDR3 in DNA: TGTGCCAGCTCACCTATACAGGGGGTCCAAGAGACCCAGTACTTC.

This chain connects TRBV9 to TRBJ1-3; D call uncertain. The CDR3 is 15 amino acids. V gave up 3 bases and J gave up 2 bases, with 12 bases separating them. Germline V CDR1 and CDR2: SGDLS, YYNGEE. The CDR3 here is CASSAGGNPGNTIYF. The DNA of the CDR3 is TGTGCCAGCAGCGCCGGCGGGAACCCTGGAAACACCATATATTTT.